Each of the 26 T cell receptor beta chains below was sequenced from the same sample in a study of ipilimumab plus nivolumab after autologous stem cell transplantation. Produced via immunoSEQ multiplex PCR; TCRdb's table is partial and in-frame only. The sample records around 17,000 clones, 65% to 75% being singletons. The sample was PBMCs, taken in a trial of ipilimumab plus nivolumab as post-transplant consolidation. These receptors came from a male donor with diffuse large B-cell lymphoma.

The chain employs TRBV18 and TRBJ2-2, with no clear D. The CDR3 is made up of 15 amino acids. The ends were cut back, 3 bases at V and 0 bases at J, with 8 bases in the middle. Germline V CDR1 and CDR2: KGHSH, LQKENI. The CDR3 DNA is TGTGCCAGCTCACCGGGCCAGCCGAACACCGGGGAGCTGTTTTTT. Protein: CASSPGQPNTGELFF.

As to this clone: The sample has other DNA sequences that encode this CDR3 too. The chain combines TRBV18 with TRBJ2-7, with 13 bases identical to TRBD2. The CDR3 contains 16 residues. Germline CDR1 is KGHSH and CDR2 is LQKENI. V was clipped by 3 bases and J by 7 bases; unmatched bases: 9. This CDR3 reads CASSPPTSGGAGEQYF. CDR3 DNA sequence: TGTGCCAGCTCACCCCCTACTAGCGGGGGGGCCGGGGAGCAGTACTTC. Combining the CDR3 with reference TRBV18 and TRBJ2-7 gives the whole variable domain NAGVMQNPRHLVRRRGQEARLRCSPMKGHSHVYWYRQLPEEGLKFMVYLQKENIIDESGMPKERFSAEFPKEGPSILRIQQVVRGDSAAYFCASSPPTSGGAGEQYFGPGTRLTVT.

The J gene is TRBJ2-2, the V gene TRBV6-4; D is ambiguous. This CDR3 comprises 12 residues. The V end lost 4 bases, the J end lost 5 bases, and 5 bases lay between the germline ends. Per the germline V gene, CDR1 is MRHNA and CDR2 is SNTAGT. The CDR3 DNA follows: TGTGCCAGCAGTGCAGAAACCGGGGAGCTGTTTTTT. Translated: CASSAETGELFF.

The V and J genes are TRBV10-1 and TRBJ2-7, with 7 bases fitting TRBD2. V lost 3 bases to trimming and J lost 7 bases; unmatched junction nucleotides: 6. Germline V gene sequence: CDR1 WNHNN, CDR2 SYGVQD (reference sequence). The CDR3 consists of 13 residues. The CDR3 DNA reads as TGCGCCAGCAGTGAAAAGGGAGGGCGGGAGCAGTACTTC. This gives the protein CASSEKGGREQYF.

The chain uses TRBV4-1 and TRBJ2-1, with 12 bases identical to TRBD2. Trimming at V came to 0 bases and at J to 4 bases, leaving 4 bases not matched to a gene. The germline gives CDR1 MGHRA, CDR2 YSYEKL. The CDR3 length is 17 residues. CDR3 in DNA: TGCGCCAGCAGCCAAGAACCTGGGACTAGCGGGTACAATGAGCAGTTCTTC. Its translation is CASSQEPGTSGYNEQFF.

The chain links TRBV5-1 to TRBJ2-1; perhaps TRBD2 as D (7 bases). Germline values: CDR1 SGHRS, CDR2 YFSETQ. CDR3 size: 17 residues. With 0 bases removed from V and 1 base from J, the gap between germline ends came to 14 bases. The chain's CDR3 is CASSLAGGGSSYNEQFF. As DNA, the CDR3 is TGCGCCAGCAGCTTGGCCGGGGGCGGGAGTTCCTACAATGAGCAGTTCTTC. Full variable domain (remainder filled in from reference TRBV5-1 and TRBJ2-1): KAGVTQTPRYLIKTRGQQVTLSCSPISGHRSVSWYQQTPGQGLQFLFEYFSETQRNKGNFPGRFSGRQFSNSRSEMNVSTLELGDSALYLCASSLAGGGSSYNEQFFGPGTRLTVL.

This clone occurred many times. V and J are TRBV29-1 and TRBJ2-5; 10 positions agree with TRBD1. The germline CDR1 and CDR2 sequences are SQVTM and ANQGSEA. V lost 8 bases and J lost 7; bases outside the gene matches: 13. CDR3 length: 14 amino acids. CDR3 DNA sequence: TGCAGCAGTATTTCGGACAGGGGGGAATGGACCCAGTACTTC. Translating it yields CSSISDRGEWTQYF.

J is TRBJ1-5 and V is TRBV12-5; D not certain. The V gene lost 10 bases and the J gene lost 3 bases, with 16 bases spanning the gap. The CDR3 is made up of 14 amino acids. Per germline, CDR1 LGHNT and CDR2 FRNRAP. The DNA of the CDR3 is TGTGCTAAACCCCGGGTGAGGACCAATCAGCCCCAGCATTTT. Translation: CAKPRVRTNQPQHF.

The chain links TRBV10-3 to TRBJ2-3; the match to TRBD1 covers 9 bases. Germline V gives CDR1 ENHRY, CDR2 SYGVKD. The CDR3 totals 15 residues. Losses at the gene ends were 8 bases for V and 2 bases for J; bases not matched to a gene: 8. CDR3 sequence (DNA): TGTGCCATCCGGAGGGGACAGGGATTCACAGATACGCAGTATTTT. Translated, it gives CAIRRGQGFTDTQYF.

V gene TRBV6-1 combines with J gene TRBJ1-6; D ambiguous. The CDR3 sequence is 15 residues long. Germline CDR1 is MNHNS and CDR2 is SASEGT. Trimming pared 5 bases from V and 7 bases from J, leaving 15 bases between. The CDR3 DNA is TGTGCCAGCAGTCCCGAAAGGGTGGAGAATTCACCCCTCCACTTT. It yields the protein CASSPERVENSPLHF.

The CDR3 is CASSDPSRGKDTQYF. As DNA, the CDR3 is TGTGCCAGCAGCGACCCTTCGAGGGGTAAAGATACGCAGTATTTT. The chain carries TRBV5-4 and TRBJ2-3; the D call may be TRBD1 or TRBD2 (5 bases each). V lost 4 bases and J lost 5, with 17 bases in between. Germline CDR1 and CDR2: SGHNT and YYREEE (reference sequence). The CDR3 covers 15 residues.

V gene TRBV7-2 combines with J gene TRBJ2-3, with D hard to call. V lost 0 bases and J 2 bases, leaving 12 bases between the germline ends. CDR1 is SGHTA, CDR2 FQGNSA, per germline. CDR3 length equals 16 residues. The CDR3 nucleotides read TGTGCCAGCAGCTTAGCGCCAACTACAGTCACAGATACGCAGTATTTT. Protein sequence: CASSLAPTTVTDTQYF. The full variable domain, its missing parts supplied by reference TRBV7-2 and TRBJ2-3, is GAGVSQSPSNKVTEKGKDVELRCDPISGHTALYWYRQSLGQGLEFLIYFQGNSAPDKSGLPSDRFSAERTGGSVSTLTIQRTQQEDSAVYLCASSLAPTTVTDTQYFGPGTRLTVL.

This chain links TRBV2 with TRBJ2-7, with TRBD2 as a possible D gene (6 bases). The CDR3 totals 13 residues. The germline gives CDR1 SNHLY, CDR2 FYNNEI. V lost 8 bases and J lost 0, with 11 bases in between. CDR3 coding DNA: TGTGCCAGCGGCCAGGACTACTCCTACGAGCAGTACTTC. It translates to CASGQDYSYEQYF.

This clone was found once. V is TRBV29-1 and J is TRBJ2-1; 9 positions agree with TRBD2. V gave up 5 bases and J gave up 8 bases; unmatched junction bases: 10. From germline, CDR1 is SQVTM and CDR2 ANQGSEA. The CDR3 extends over 14 amino acids. CDR3 in DNA: TGCAGCGTTCTACCGGCGGGAGGGCCGGATGAGCAGTTCTTC. Translated: CSVLPAGGPDEQFF.

This clone was seen a single time. The chain couples TRBV6-1 to TRBJ1-5; perhaps TRBD1 as D (5 bases). The germline V and J ends were trimmed by 6 bases and 1 base, with 10 bases remaining between them. CDR3 length: 14 residues. Germline V gives CDR1 MNHNS, CDR2 SASEGT. In DNA, the CDR3 is TGTGCCAGCAGGCTGGGGGGGAGCAATCAGCCCCAGCATTTT. Protein: CASRLGGSNQPQHF.

Comment on this clone: The likely explanation is a read error, given a far larger clone one base away. This rearrangement joins TRBV11-2 to TRBJ2-3; TRBD2 agrees at 11 bases. Germline-derived CDR1 and CDR2 are SGHAT and FQNNGV. V was pared by 5 bases and J by 1 base, with 2 bases of the junction left unmatched. The CDR3 runs to 15 residues. DNA of the CDR3: TGTGCCAGCAGCCGACTAGCGGGGTGCACAGATACGCAGTATTTT. Translated, it gives CASSRLAGCTDTQYF.

CDR3 sequence: CATSRTGGHTDTQYF. The CDR3 DNA sequence: TGTGCCACCAGCAGAACGGGCGGCCACACAGATACGCAGTATTTT. The V and J genes are TRBV15 and TRBJ2-3; no clear D. Trimming took 2 bases from V and 2 from J, leaving 11 bases between them. The CDR3 runs to 15 residues. Germline CDR1 is LNHNV and CDR2 is YYDKDF (reference sequence).

The chain joins TRBV30 to TRBJ1-1; 9 bases are shared with TRBD1. The CDR3 is 13 residues long. The germline gives CDR1 GTSNPN, CDR2 SVGIG (reference sequence). V dropped 4 bases and J dropped 1; count of bases not matched to a gene: 1. The CDR3 DNA sequence: TGTGCCTGGATGGACAGGGGGAACACTGAAGCTTTCTTT. Translated: CAWMDRGNTEAFF.

V and J are TRBV18 and TRBJ1-2; 8 bases agree with TRBD1. Germline assignment: CDR1 KGHSH and CDR2 LQKENI. CDR3 length: 14 amino acids. After removal of 2 bases from V and 3 bases from J, the junction contained 2 bases not matched to a gene. For the CDR3, the DNA is TGTGCCAGCTCACCAGCACAGGGGGACTATGGCTACACCTTC. Translating it yields CASSPAQGDYGYTF. Complete variable domain (other parts from reference TRBV18 and TRBJ1-2): NAGVMQNPRHLVRRRGQEARLRCSPMKGHSHVYWYRQLPEEGLKFMVYLQKENIIDESGMPKERFSAEFPKEGPSILRIQQVVRGDSAAYFCASSPAQGDYGYTFGSGTRLTVV.

The J gene is TRBJ2-4, the V gene TRBV19; D possibly corresponds to TRBD1 (6 bases). The V and J ends lost 6 bases and 1 base respectively, with 13 bases between them. The CDR3 runs to 15 residues. Germline V gene sequence: CDR1 LNHDA, CDR2 SQIVND (reference sequence). The CDR3 sequence: CASSSQGTAKNIQYF. The CDR3 region has the DNA TGTGCCAGTAGCTCACAGGGAACGGCCAAAAACATTCAGTACTTC.

The V and J genes are TRBV2 and TRBJ1-2, with D unresolved. From germline, CDR1 is SNHLY and CDR2 FYNNEI. This CDR3 comprises 11 residues. With 7 bases removed from V and 6 bases from J, the gap between germline ends came to 9 bases. Here the CDR3 reads CASTNGNGYTF. CDR3 in DNA: TGTGCCAGCACAAACGGCAATGGCTACACCTTC.

The rearrangement links TRBV27 to TRBJ2-2; no reliable D call. CDR3 length equals 15 residues. Trimming left V 5 bases short and J 0 bases short, with 10 bases between. Germline CDR1 MNHEY, CDR2 SMNVEV (reference sequence). CDR3 sequence: CASSPGAANTGELFF. The CDR3 nucleotides read TGTGCCAGCAGTCCCGGAGCAGCGAACACCGGGGAGCTGTTTTTT.

The chain uses TRBV5-6 and TRBJ1-1, with TRBD1 matching over 9 bases. With V trimmed by 2 bases and J by 7 bases, 6 bases remained unmatched. This CDR3 contains 14 residues. CDR1 SGHDT and CDR2 YYEEEE come from the germline V gene. CDR3 sequence (DNA): TGTGCCAGCAGCTTCGGGACAGGGATCTTTGAAGCTTTCTTT. Its protein is CASSFGTGIFEAFF.

DNA for the CDR3: TGTGCCAGCATTGTTGATGTAGGGGCCAAAAACATTCAGTACTTC. It codes for CASIVDVGAKNIQYF. V is TRBV2 and J is TRBJ2-4; D remains ambiguous. Germline-derived CDR1 and CDR2 are SNHLY and FYNNEI. The V end lost 7 bases, the J end lost 1 base, and 14 bases lay between the germline ends. The CDR3 consists of 15 residues. Full variable domain (rest looked up from reference TRBV2 and TRBJ2-4): EPEVTQTPSHQVTQMGQEVILRCVPISNHLYFYWYRQILGQKVEFLVSFYNNEISEKSEIFDDQFSVERPDGSNFTLKIRSTKLEDSAMYFCASIVDVGAKNIQYFGAGTRLSVL.

The rearrangement links TRBV19 to TRBJ1-1; possibly TRBD1 for D (5 bases). Per germline, CDR1 LNHDA and CDR2 SQIVND (reference sequence). Trimming removed 3 bases from V and 4 bases from J, with 15 bases in between. This CDR3 is 15 amino acids long. The CDR3 DNA reads as TGTGCCAGTAGTATCATCGGGGGGGACGGCACTGAAGCTTTCTTT. Translation gives CASSIIGGDGTEAFF.

As DNA, the CDR3 is TGTGCCAGCAGCCCCCATAGTGGAGCGGAGGGCCGGGCAGATACGCAGTATTTT. Its translation is CASSPHSGAEGRADTQYF. The V gene is TRBV14, the J gene TRBJ2-3, with D perhaps matching TRBD2 (6 bases). Germline loops: CDR1 SGHDN, CDR2 FVKESK. V was shortened by 4 bases and J by 4 bases, with 24 bases between the two germline ends. The CDR3 is 18 amino acids.